This TCR beta chain is from a study of cytomegalovirus exposure and HLA in healthy donors. Study background: An analysis done earlier identified 117 million unique TCR beta sequences from approximately 170 million T cells.

The PCR had 60 Vbeta and 13 Jbeta primers. Some clones are missing from TCRdb's copy, which holds only in-frame ones; the method was immunoSEQ multiplex PCR. The sample records over 110,000 clones, 73% being singletons. Study results and caveats: A link between a missense DCLRE1C variant and TCR beta V- and J-gene trimming emerged from a later analysis.

The CDR3 extends over 17 amino acids. The germline gives CDR1 SGHDT, CDR2 YYEEEE. The V end was cut by 1 base, the J end by 0 bases, with 11 bases between. Concerning this clone: No antigen is known for it.

The clonotype originates from a woman in her thirties or forties in good health and CMV-seronegative. Material for sequencing was PBMCs. The rearrangement joins TRBV5-6 to TRBJ1-6; D gene unclear. The CDR3 here is CASSLFQAHSYNSPLHF. CDR3 nucleotide sequence: TGTGCCAGCAGCTTGTTCCAGGCCCACTCCTATAATTCACCCCTCCACTTT.